These 11 T cell receptor beta chains share one sample of origin, sequenced in a study of cytomegalovirus exposure and HLA in healthy donors. Primers: 60 Vbeta forward and 13 Jbeta reverse. Here immunoSEQ multiplex PCR was the method, and the copy in TCRdb shows in-frame clones only, minus some. The sample lists about 160,000 clones; about 80% were seen once. The specimen was PBMCs. These receptors were obtained from a man aged 25-45 years in good health and CMV-seropositive.

This clone was counted a few times. The chain uses TRBV5-4 and TRBJ1-3; D is perhaps TRBD1 (5 bases). The CDR3 consists of 15 residues. Germline assignment: CDR1 SGHNT and CDR2 YYREEE (reference sequence). Trimming removed 2 bases from V and 4 bases from J, with 13 bases in between. This CDR3 reads CASSLGGARGNTIYF. The CDR3 DNA sequence: TGTGCCAGCAGCTTAGGCGGGGCGCGAGGAAACACCATATATTTT. The full variable domain, its missing parts supplied by reference TRBV5-4 and TRBJ1-3, is ETGVTQSPTHLIKTRGQQVTLRCSSQSGHNTVSWYQQALGQGPQFIFQYYREEENGRGNFPPRFSGLQFPNYSSELNVNALELDDSALYLCASSLGGARGNTIYFGEGSWLTVV.

This chain connects TRBV27 to TRBJ2-3; 10 nucleotides match TRBD1. The CDR3 spans 17 residues. Germline V gene data show CDR1 as MNHEY and CDR2 as SMNVEV (reference sequence). V trimming: 5 bases; J trimming: 4 bases; junction bases outside the gene matches: 12. In DNA, the CDR3 is TGTGCCAGCAGTCCCATTATGGGACAGGGGTCCCCAGATACGCAGTATTTT. This sequence encodes CASSPIMGQGSPDTQYF.

The V and J genes are TRBV14 and TRBJ2-1, with D maybe TRBD2 (5 bases). CDR3 length equals 16 residues. Deletions cut 1 base from V and 4 bases from J, with 14 bases between. Germline CDR1 reads SGHDN; CDR2 reads FVKESK. The CDR3 is CASSQGSSSYYNEQFF. The CDR3 DNA is TGTGCCAGCAGCCAAGGTTCTAGCTCCTATTACAATGAGCAGTTCTTC.

The chain employs TRBV2 and TRBJ2-1; weak D call: TRBD2 (6 bases). Germline-derived CDR1 and CDR2 are SNHLY and FYNNEI. With 5 bases removed from V and 12 bases from J, the gap between germline ends came to 11 bases. This CDR3 spans 11 amino acids. The CDR3 reads CASSRTKAQFF. CDR3 nucleotide sequence: TGTGCCAGCAGTCGGACTAAAGCGCAGTTCTTC.

V usage is TRBV6-1 and J usage is TRBJ1-5; D is perhaps TRBD1 (5 bases). CDR3 size: 15 residues. Germline-derived CDR1 and CDR2 are MNHNS and SASEGT. V gave up 6 bases and J gave up 4 bases, with 16 bases separating them. The CDR3 loop reads CASRELQGGNQPQHF. The CDR3 bases are TGTGCCAGCAGAGAACTTCAGGGAGGTAATCAGCCCCAGCATTTT.

This chain connects TRBV28 to TRBJ1-6, with 7 bases identical to TRBD1. The CDR3 loop spans 15 amino acids. Germline loops: CDR1 MDHEN, CDR2 SYDVKM. V was clipped by 6 bases and J by 1 base; unmatched bases: 3. The CDR3 sequence: CASRRQGSYNSPLHF. The CDR3 nucleotides read TGTGCCAGCAGGAGACAGGGATCCTATAATTCACCCCTCCACTTT.

V is TRBV28 and J is TRBJ1-1; 8 bases line up with TRBD1. Germline assignment: CDR1 MDHEN and CDR2 SYDVKM. The V and J ends lost 6 bases and 5 bases, in that order; junction bases with no gene match: 5. The CDR3 extends over 13 amino acids. CDR3 region: CASRGQVRTEAFF. CDR3 nucleotide sequence: TGTGCCAGCAGGGGACAGGTGAGGACTGAAGCTTTCTTT.

The chain has TRBV19 and TRBJ2-7; 8 bases align to TRBD1. This CDR3 has 15 amino acids. The V segment lost 1 base and the J segment 1 base; nucleotides outside the gene matches: 3. CDR1 is LNHDA and CDR2 is SQIVND in the germline V gene (reference sequence). This CDR3 is CASSIGTGGSYEQYF. In nucleotides, the CDR3 is TGTGCCAGTAGTATAGGTACAGGGGGTTCCTACGAGCAGTACTTC.

The CDR3 protein is CASSQGTSGGPTGELFF. The CDR3 DNA sequence: TGCGCCAGCAGCCAAGGTACTAGCGGGGGCCCCACCGGGGAGCTGTTTTTT. The rearrangement uses TRBV4-1 and TRBJ2-2; 11 bases are shared with TRBD2. Unmatched junction bases numbered 5, after V lost 1 base and J lost 4 bases. This CDR3 is built from 17 residues. CDR1 is MGHRA, CDR2 YSYEKL, per germline.

The chain employs TRBV28 and TRBJ1-2; unclear D gene. The germline V gene has CDR1 MDHEN and CDR2 SYDVKM. The CDR3 consists of 16 residues. V was cut by 1 base and J by 5 bases, with 17 bases left in between. The chain's CDR3 is CASSLSDGSFWYGYTF. As DNA, the CDR3 is TGTGCCAGCAGTTTATCCGACGGGAGCTTTTGGTATGGCTACACCTTC.

The chain employs TRBV2 and TRBJ2-5, with D possibly matching TRBD1 (5 bases). CDR3 length equals 13 residues. The germline CDR1 and CDR2 sequences are SNHLY and FYNNEI. The V gene lost 6 bases and the J gene lost 1 base, with 9 bases spanning the gap. The CDR3: CASRGQPQETQYF. CDR3 in DNA: TGTGCCAGCAGGGGGCAACCCCAAGAGACCCAGTACTTC.